Given below is one TCR beta chain in context. The antigen it recognizes is unknown. Base-call qualities are not available, and no considerably larger clone is one nucleotide away. This sample is drawn from a study of cytomegalovirus exposure and HLA in healthy donors (dated by TCRdb to 2017 to 2019). For the wider study: The roughly 650 repertoires of the first cohort and the 110 or so validation repertoires were produced on the same platform, according to a later analysis. In addition to the first cohort of roughly 700 subjects, a separate validation cohort of approximately 120 different subjects was used. The study combined high-throughput TCR immunosequencing, statistical association of individual TCRs with disease status, and machine learning to predict cytomegalovirus infection status. The study aimed to test whether signatures of past pathogen exposure could be identified by cataloging public T cell receptors. Results and caveats for the whole study, not just this receptor: A few of the identified cytomegalovirus-associated TCR beta chains were confirmed in vitro to be specific for cytomegalovirus antigens. All 130 or so repertoires were used to score co-occurrence in the validation cohort in a later analysis, because that analysis had no HLA typing for the cohort. Most TCR sequences were observed very rarely across donors, whereas some public TCRs were present in many individuals. In the study, 150 to 200 TCR beta chains were listed as associated with cytomegalovirus. A later analysis found that TCRs clustered in the first cohort also tended to co-occur in the roughly 110 validation repertoires, with approximately 93% of cluster scores above 0. Cytomegalovirus status was reported to be diagnosed by the classifier with high specificity and sensitivity in both the original and validation cohorts. The authors suggested that the approach could potentially be generalized to other disease states and immunological phenotypes.

After removal of 4 bases from V and 4 bases from J, the junction retains 8 bases not matched to a gene. From cysteine to phenylalanine, the CDR3 is 16 amino acids long. Only the CDR3 region is kept as DNA, spanning 48 bases read in frame from base 1. CDR1 and CDR2, looked up from the germline V gene (reference sequence), are SEHNR and FQNEAQ. Donors formed part of the validation cohort, which comprised some 120 subjects and was distinct from the first cohort of roughly 600 subjects. The library was made by the immunoSEQ multiplex PCR assay. As for the original processing: A statistical classification framework was built to diagnose cytomegalovirus status from the catalog of TCR beta chain sequences. TCRdb obtained this table from immuneACCESS and retained in-frame rearrangements with V and J assigned. These tables miss some clones; where compared with another copy, unresolved V genes account for less than half of the shortfall, and the remainder is unexplained. The D gene and trimming were derived from the DNA, and the V and J assignments and clone size from that table. Recorded for this sample are around 150,000 clones; approximately 96% of them occurred a single time. The ten largest clones add up to approximately 0.97% of the sample.

The clonotype comes from a woman aged 18-29 years in good health and CMV-seronegative. Sequenced sample: PBMCs. The rearranged segments are TRBV7-9 and TRBJ2-5; the central 11 bases match TRBD2. The DNA sequence follows: TGTGCCAGCAGCTACCCCGGACTAGCGGGCCTAGAGACCCAGTACTTC. This codes for CASSYPGLAGLETQYF.